The 25 T cell receptor beta chains listed next were all sequenced from one sample in a study of T cell repertoires in cytomegalovirus infection. The antigens for these receptors are not known. Each CDR3 protein is one row after TCRdb ran MiXCR on the reads. The sample consists of about a million distinct CDR3 sequences, approximately 31% of them appearing once. The material sequenced was cultured CD8+ T cells from PBMCs, taken from culture after CMV antigen stimulation. The receptors stem from a human donor in good health (CMV status not recorded). Some clones in this sample may be carry-over from other donors' samples.

The rearrangement joins TRBV5-8 to TRBJ2-5, with D unresolved. The CDR3 has 14 residues. Germline V gene lookup returns CDR1 SGHTS and CDR2 YDEGEE. V lost 0 bases to trimming and J lost 2 bases, with 8 bases between them. The CDR3 spells CASSLVAAQETQYF. The CDR3 bases are TGTGCCAGCAGCTTGGTGGCAGCTCAAGAGACCCAGTACTTC.

Only a few counts were recorded for this clonotype. Here the CDR3 DNA reads TGTGCCAGCAGCACTCTAGGTTACAATGAGCAGTTCTTC. Its translation: CASSTLGYNEQFF. The chain couples TRBV11-2 to TRBJ2-1; D remains unclear. V lost 5 bases, J lost 4 bases, and 9 bases lay in between. Germline V gene lookup returns CDR1 SGHAT and CDR2 FQNNGV. The CDR3 covers 13 residues.

This chain uses TRBV11-1 with TRBJ2-3, with 12 bases aligning to TRBD2. This CDR3 spans 17 amino acids. V lost 2 bases to trimming and J lost 6 bases; unmatched junction nucleotides: 9. Per the germline V gene, CDR1 is SGHAT and CDR2 is FQDESV (reference sequence). In DNA, the CDR3 is TGTGCCAGCAGCTTATCGTCCCGACTAGCGGGGGCTGATACGCAGTATTTT. Translating gives CASSLSSRLAGADTQYF.

The chain uses TRBV6-2 or TRBV6-3 and TRBJ1-5, with 7 bases that match TRBD1. The germline CDR1 and CDR2 sequences are MNHEY and SVGEGT. CDR3 length: 17 amino acids. With 2 bases clipped from V and 5 bases from J, the junction kept 12 bases outside the gene matches. The CDR3: CASSYTFDRALDQPQHF. In nucleotides, the CDR3 is TGTGCCAGCAGTTACACTTTTGACAGGGCTCTCGATCAGCCCCAGCATTTT.

The chain links TRBV6-4 to TRBJ2-7; TRBD2 aligns across 11 bases. The CDR3 is 18 residues long. CDR1 is MRHNA and CDR2 is SNTAGT in the germline V gene. With V trimmed by 5 bases and J by 0 bases, 12 bases remained unmatched. The CDR3 DNA sequence: TGTGCCAGCAGTATGCTAGCGGGGGGTCCACCTAGCTCCTACGAGCAGTACGTC. It translates to CASSMLAGGPPSSYEQYV.

The chain carries TRBV6-6 and TRBJ2-3; D unresolved. The CDR3 runs to 13 residues. Trimming removed 6 bases from V and 6 bases from J, with 13 bases in between. In germline, CDR1 is MNHNY, CDR2 SVGAGI (reference sequence). CDR3 bases: TGTGCCAGCAGCCTAATGACGACGGATACGCAGTATTTT. This translates into CASSLMTTDTQYF.

This clonotype was detected only a few times. J is TRBJ2-1 and V is TRBV12-3 or TRBV12-4, with 9 bases aligning to TRBD2. Losses at the gene ends were 5 bases for V and 8 bases for J; bases not matched to a gene: 10. The CDR3 has 15 residues. The CDR3 spells CASSSQRGDFDEQFF. The CDR3, as DNA: TGTGCCAGCAGTAGCCAGCGGGGGGATTTTGATGAGCAGTTCTTC.

In this sample, this clonotype turned up a few times. A junction end diverges from the germline sequence, so it may reflect a read error. The chain links TRBV27 to TRBJ2-1; no clear D. In germline, CDR1 is MNHEY, CDR2 SMNVEV (reference sequence). The CDR3 consists of 14 residues. The CDR3 DNA reads as TGTGCCAGTAGTTTGGGGAACTCCTACAATGAGCAGTTCTTC. This encodes CASSLGNSYNEQFF.

Concerning this clonotype itself: A read error is possible here, since a much larger clone lies one base away. The chain links TRBV7-6 to TRBJ2-1, with a tentative D call TRBD2 (7 bases). The CDR3 loop spans 15 amino acids. The V gene's germline CDR1 is SGHVS and CDR2 FNYEAQ. This CDR3 reads CVSSLLGGHYNEQFF. The CDR3 nucleotides are TGTGTCAGCAGCTTACTCGGGGGGCACTACAATGAGCAGTTCTTC.

This clonotype showed up just a few times. The chain carries TRBV6-5 and TRBJ2-2; D is ambiguous. The CDR3 contains 12 residues. CDR1 is MNHEY, CDR2 SVGAGI, per germline. V was cut by 5 bases and J by 7 bases, with 8 bases left in between. CDR3 bases: TGTGCCAGCAGTCCGAACGGCGGGGAGCTGTTTTTT. Its translation is CASSPNGGELFF.

In its sample, this clonotype was seen a few times. This sequence joins TRBV6-6 and TRBJ1-1; tentative D call: TRBD1 (6 bases). This CDR3 has 13 residues. Germline lookup yields CDR1 MNHNY and CDR2 SVGAGI (reference sequence). V was pared by 8 bases and J by 4 bases, with 14 bases between. The CDR3 here is CASHTGRLTEAFF. As DNA, the CDR3 is TGTGCCAGCCATACAGGGAGACTCACTGAAGCTTTCTTT.

The sample holds a few counts of this clonotype. This rearrangement joins TRBV6-2 or TRBV6-3 to TRBJ1-5; TRBD1 matches 8 bases. The CDR3 runs to 18 residues. V shed 5 bases and J 0 bases; nucleotides not matched to a gene: 12. Germline V gene data show CDR1 as MNHEY and CDR2 as SVGEGT. The CDR3 region is CASSRRDRSLYSNQPQHF. The CDR3 DNA sequence: TGTGCCAGCAGTCGCCGGGACAGGAGCCTGTATAGCAATCAGCCCCAGCATTTT.

This clonotype was seen a few times. This chain links TRBV25-1 with TRBJ1-1; no clear D. The CDR3 sequence is 13 residues long. With 8 bases removed from V and 2 bases from J, the gap between germline ends came to 12 bases. Germline V gives CDR1 MGHDK, CDR2 SYGVNS. For the CDR3, the DNA is TGTGCCAGCGGATTGGAGGTAAACACTGAAGCTTTCTTT. The encoded protein is CASGLEVNTEAFF.

The chain couples TRBV12-3 or TRBV12-4 to TRBJ1-2; no clear D. The CDR3 runs to 13 residues. Trimming shortened V by 7 bases and J by 8 bases, and 17 bases separated the two germline ends. Here the CDR3 reads CASTVGKGSGYTF. CDR3 in DNA: TGTGCCAGCACCGTGGGCAAGGGCAGCGGCTACACCTTC.

The V gene is TRBV4-2, the J gene TRBJ2-7; tentatively, D is TRBD2 (5 bases). Trimming took 0 bases from V and 2 from J, leaving 11 bases between them. CDR3 size: 15 residues. CDR1 and CDR2 (germline): LGHNA, YNFKEQ. The CDR3 region is CASSQDEGPTYEQYF. CDR3 in DNA: TGTGCCAGCAGCCAAGACGAGGGCCCTACCTACGAGCAGTACTTC.

V usage is TRBV19 and J usage is TRBJ2-7; D remains unclear. Trimming pared 4 bases from V and 2 bases from J, leaving 9 bases between. The germline CDR1 and CDR2 sequences are LNHDA and SQIVND (reference sequence). This CDR3 contains 13 residues. The CDR3 nucleotides read TGTGCCAGTAGTACGGAAAACACCTACGAGCAGTACTTC. This codes for CASSTENTYEQYF.

This clonotype was observed a few times. The genes are TRBV19 and TRBJ1-5, with D maybe TRBD1 (5 bases). The CDR3 loop spans 14 amino acids. V was trimmed by 2 bases and J by 5 bases, leaving 10 bases between them. Per the germline V gene, CDR1 is LNHDA and CDR2 is SQIVND (reference sequence). The CDR3 loop reads CASSISGRHQPQHF. CDR3 sequence (DNA): TGTGCCAGTAGTATATCGGGACGGCATCAGCCCCAGCATTTT.

This clonotype has more than one count but fewer than ten. The rearrangement uses TRBV7-6 and TRBJ2-2, with a tentative D call TRBD2 (7 bases). The CDR3 totals 14 residues. CDR1 and CDR2 (germline): SGHVS, FNYEAQ. Trimming stripped 8 bases from V and 2 bases from J, with 12 bases between. This CDR3 is CASWGGDNTGELFF. The CDR3 nucleotides read TGTGCCAGCTGGGGGGGCGATAACACCGGGGAGCTGTTTTTT.

Only a few counts were recorded for this clonotype. The rearrangement joins TRBV5-4 to TRBJ2-1; tentatively, D is TRBD2 (6 bases). The CDR3 has 15 amino acids. Germline CDR1 reads SGHNT; CDR2 reads YYREEE (reference sequence). With 4 bases removed from V and 11 bases from J, the gap between germline ends came to 22 bases. CDR3 bases: TGTGCCAGCAGCATTGGGAGGTCGGGGCTTAGGCAGCAGTTCTTC. This encodes CASSIGRSGLRQQFF.

The rearrangement uses TRBV6-5 and TRBJ2-3; D ambiguous. The germline V gene encodes CDR1 MNHEY and CDR2 SVGAGI. V was pared by 1 base and J by 5 bases, with 13 bases between. The CDR3 consists of 15 residues. CDR3 in amino acids: CASSYFFLPRDTQYF. The CDR3 coding sequence is TGTGCCAGCAGTTACTTCTTCCTCCCCCGAGATACGCAGTATTTT.

V and J are TRBV6-5 and TRBJ1-1, with D unresolved. The CDR3 totals 15 residues. Germline CDR1 is MNHEY and CDR2 is SVGAGI. Trimming removed 0 bases at V and 4 bases at J, with 12 bases between. The CDR3 DNA is TGTGCCAGCAGTTACTCTTTAAGTTTGGGCACTGAAGCTTTCTTT. It translates to CASSYSLSLGTEAFF.

The CDR3 reads CASSGLSGQMNTEAFF. As DNA, the CDR3 is TGTGCCAGCAGTGGCCTTTCGGGACAAATGAACACTGAAGCTTTCTTT. This sequence joins TRBV6-1 and TRBJ1-1; D is perhaps TRBD1 (6 bases). The CDR3 is made up of 16 amino acids. Germline V CDR1 and CDR2: MNHNS, SASEGT. V gave up 4 bases and J gave up 0 bases, with 15 bases separating them.

This chain links TRBV2 with TRBJ1-2, with D perhaps TRBD1 (6 bases). The CDR3 is made up of 14 amino acids. Germline V CDR1 and CDR2: SNHLY, FYNNEI. The germline V and J ends were trimmed by 1 base and 2 bases, with 8 bases remaining between them. The CDR3 bases are TGTGCCAGCAGTGAAGGGACAGTAAACTATGGCTACACCTTC. Protein: CASSEGTVNYGYTF.

This clonotype has only one observation. The rearrangement links TRBV2 to TRBJ2-7; unclear D gene. V was trimmed by 8 bases and J by 3 bases, leaving 14 bases between them. This CDR3 region has 13 residues. Germline V gene sequence: CDR1 SNHLY, CDR2 FYNNEI. CDR3 nucleotides: TGTGCCAGCTTTTGGCAGGCCGACTACGAGCAGTACTTC. The encoded protein is CASFWQADYEQYF.

Turning to this clonotype: Since a much larger clone is just one base distant, this may be a read error. This chain uses TRBV7-6 with TRBJ1-2; 11 bases match TRBD1. CDR1 is SGHVS, CDR2 FNYEAQ, per germline. The CDR3 totals 17 residues. V trimming: 4 bases; J trimming: 4 bases; junction bases outside the gene matches: 11. In DNA form, the CDR3 reads TGTGCCAGCAGCTCCCAGGGGGACAGGGGGTATCCCTATGGCTACACCTTC. Translating it yields CASSSQGDRGYPYGYTF.